This entry lists 19 T cell receptor beta chains sequenced from one sample in a study of PD-1 blockade in classical Hodgkin lymphoma. Documented time point: cycle 4 day 1 (C4D1), after 5 to 7 weeks of nivolumab. Relapse was seen in all patients after autologous stem cell transplantation, and brentuximab vedotin exposure was variable. Only in-frame clones appear in the TCRdb table, and some are missing; sequencing was by immunoSEQ multiplex PCR. Of about 30,000 clones listed, approximately 80% are singletons. The specimen was peripheral blood mononuclear cells (PBMCs), collected before the fourth cycle of nivolumab. Receptors were obtained from a human donor with classical Hodgkin lymphoma.

V and J are TRBV5-4 and TRBJ2-7, with D perhaps matching TRBD1 or TRBD2 (6 bases each). The germline gives CDR1 SGHNT, CDR2 YYREEE (reference sequence). The V gene lost 4 bases and the J gene lost 5 bases, with 22 bases spanning the gap. CDR3 size: 16 residues. The CDR3 DNA reads TGTGCCAGCAGCGGAGGGGGACGGATAATGAGAGACGAGCAGTACTTC. Encoded protein: CASSGGGRIMRDEQYF.

The chain uses TRBV6-6 and TRBJ1-6; 8 positions agree with TRBD1. V trimming: 5 bases; J trimming: 6 bases; junction bases outside the gene matches: 3. The CDR3 consists of 14 residues. Germline V CDR1 and CDR2: MNHNY, SVGAGI (reference sequence). CDR3 in amino acids: CASSPDRGNSPLHF. CDR3 DNA sequence: TGTGCCAGCAGTCCCGACAGGGGTAATTCACCCCTCCACTTT.

The CDR3 protein is CASSAGTQGLAGESTDTQYF. CDR3 sequence (DNA): TGCGCCAGCAGTGCTGGGACACAAGGACTAGCGGGAGAGAGCACAGATACGCAGTATTTT. The chain joins TRBV5-1 to TRBJ2-3; 13 bases agree with TRBD2. Germline CDR1 is SGHRS and CDR2 is YFSETQ. The CDR3 spans 20 residues. Trimming at V came to 5 bases and at J to 0 bases, leaving 15 bases not matched to a gene.

The chain is built from TRBV13 and TRBJ1-5, with D perhaps matching TRBD1 (6 bases). The CDR3 has 17 amino acids. Deletions cut 5 bases from V and 1 base from J, with 18 bases between. CDR1 and CDR2 (germline): PRHDT, FYEKMQ (reference sequence). Here the CDR3 DNA reads TGTGCCAGCAGCCGGGAAACAGGGCTGGGAAGCAATCAGCCCCAGCATTTT. Amino acids: CASSRETGLGSNQPQHF.

V gene TRBV9 combines with J gene TRBJ2-7; the D is unclear. V was cut by 4 bases and J by 0 bases, with 17 bases left in between. Germline V lookup: CDR1 SGDLS, CDR2 YYNGEE. CDR3 length: 16 residues. CDR3 nucleotide sequence: TGTGCCAGCAGCCCGGCCGGGCACCTTAGCTCCTACGAGCAGTACTTC. It codes for CASSPAGHLSSYEQYF.

The rearrangement uses TRBV15 and TRBJ1-5; D remains ambiguous. The CDR3 totals 13 residues. The germline CDR1 and CDR2 sequences are LNHNV and YYDKDF (reference sequence). The V gene lost 3 bases and the J gene lost 4 bases, with 7 bases spanning the gap. The CDR3 here is CATSSRINQPQHF. CDR3 bases: TGTGCCACCAGCAGCCGGATAAATCAGCCCCAGCATTTT.

This rearrangement joins TRBV28 to TRBJ2-2, with 7 bases matching TRBD1. Germline V lookup: CDR1 MDHEN, CDR2 SYDVKM. Losses at the gene ends were 3 bases for V and 6 bases for J; bases not matched to a gene: 4. The CDR3 runs 14 residues. CDR3 in DNA: TGTGCCAGCAGTTTGTACAGGGGTTCCGGGGAGCTGTTTTTT. Its protein product is CASSLYRGSGELFF. The whole variable domain, filled in from reference TRBV28 and TRBJ2-2, reads DVKVTQSSRYLVKRTGEKVFLECVQDMDHENMFWYRQDPGLGLRLIYFSYDVKMKEKGDIPEGYSVSREKKERFSLILESASTNQTSMYLCASSLYRGSGELFFGEGSRLTVL.

This chain uses TRBV6-5 with TRBJ2-7, with a possible D match to TRBD1 (5 bases). V was trimmed by 7 bases and J by 7 bases, leaving 11 bases between them. This CDR3 contains 11 residues. Germline V gene sequence: CDR1 MNHEY, CDR2 SVGAGI. CDR3 nucleotides: TGTGCCAGCACCATGGGGCGGGAGCAGTACTTC. Translating it yields CASTMGREQYF.

This clone was observed a few times. The gene calls are TRBV29-1 and TRBJ2-1, with 9 bases matching TRBD1. The germline V gene has CDR1 SQVTM and CDR2 ANQGSEA. The CDR3 is made up of 15 amino acids. V shed 6 bases and J 3 bases; nucleotides not matched to a gene: 9. As DNA, the CDR3 is TGCAGCGTGACCCCTTGGGACAGGGACTACAATGAGCAGTTCTTC. This sequence encodes CSVTPWDRDYNEQFF.

This chain uses TRBV6-1 with TRBJ2-5; D is perhaps TRBD1 (6 bases). V gave up 6 bases and J gave up 2 bases, with 13 bases separating them. The germline V gene encodes CDR1 MNHNS and CDR2 SASEGT. This CDR3 has 14 residues. CDR3 in amino acids: CASSQGRGQETQYF. The CDR3 nucleotides read TGTGCCAGCAGCCAGGGGAGAGGGCAAGAGACCCAGTACTTC.

This chain uses TRBV7-9 with TRBJ2-1; 7 positions match TRBD1. V gave up 8 bases and J gave up 7 bases; unmatched junction bases: 17. This CDR3 has 16 amino acids. Germline assignment: CDR1 SEHNR and CDR2 FQNEAQ (reference sequence). The CDR3, as DNA: TGTGCCAGCGGCGAGGGGGCGCAGGTATTTAGGAATGAGCAGTTCTTC. This translates into CASGEGAQVFRNEQFF.

The V call is TRBV7-2, the J call TRBJ1-5, with a possible D match to TRBD1 (6 bases). Trimming shortened V by 5 bases and J by 1 base, and 12 bases separated the two germline ends. This CDR3 comprises 15 residues. From germline, CDR1 is SGHTA and CDR2 FQGNSA. This CDR3 reads CASSTDSGSNQPQHF. CDR3 DNA: TGTGCCAGCAGCACGGACAGCGGGAGCAATCAGCCCCAGCATTTT.

The chain joins TRBV30 to TRBJ1-2; 7 nucleotides match TRBD1. Germline V gene lookup returns CDR1 GTSNPN and CDR2 SVGIG (reference sequence). This CDR3 region has 12 residues. After removal of 5 bases from V and 8 bases from J, the junction contained 8 bases not matched to a gene. The CDR3 reads CAWDKQGRGYTF. DNA of the CDR3: TGTGCCTGGGACAAACAGGGGAGAGGCTACACCTTC.

V and J are TRBV7-3 and TRBJ1-2; 7 bases match TRBD1. Germline V lookup: CDR1 SGHTA, CDR2 FQGTGA. The V segment lost 5 bases and the J segment 8 bases; nucleotides outside the gene matches: 8. CDR3 size: 13 residues. CDR3: CASSIRQGQGYTF. CDR3 bases: TGTGCCAGCAGCATCCGACAGGGTCAAGGCTACACCTTC.

The V gene is TRBV15, the J gene TRBJ1-1; possibly TRBD1 for D (5 bases). Between the trimmed V and J ends, which lost 1 base and 1 base, there was a span of 10 bases. This CDR3 spans 15 amino acids. Looked up from germline, CDR1 is LNHNV and CDR2 is YYDKDF (reference sequence). The CDR3 is CATSRGGVRNTEAFF. In nucleotides, the CDR3 is TGTGCCACCAGCAGAGGGGGGGTTAGGAACACTGAAGCTTTCTTT. Supplemented by reference TRBV15 and TRBJ1-1, the full variable domain reads DAMVIQNPRYQVTQFGKPVTLSCSQTLNHNVMYWYQQKSSQAPKLLFHYYDKDFNNEADTPDNFQSRRPNTSFCFLDIRSPGLGDTAMYLCATSRGGVRNTEAFFGQGTRLTVV.

This clone appeared a single time. J is TRBJ2-7 and V is TRBV27; the D call may be TRBD1 or TRBD2 (6 bases each). The V end lost 1 base, the J end lost 0 bases, and 13 bases lay between the germline ends. Germline CDR1 and CDR2: MNHEY and SMNVEV (reference sequence). The CDR3 has 16 residues. In DNA, the CDR3 is TGTGCCAGCAGTTTATTGGGGGGCGTTAGCTCCTACGAGCAGTACTTC. Translated: CASSLLGGVSSYEQYF.

The chain has TRBV7-2 and TRBJ1-1, with a possible D match to TRBD1 (5 bases). CDR3 size: 12 residues. The V end was cut by 6 bases, the J end by 6 bases, with 11 bases between. Germline V gene data show CDR1 as SGHTA and CDR2 as FQGNSA. In DNA, the CDR3 is TGTGCCAGCAGGCGTTTAGGGGCTGAAGCTTTCTTT. It specifies CASRRLGAEAFF. The full variable domain, with the rest looked up from reference TRBV7-2 and TRBJ1-1, is GAGVSQSPSNKVTEKGKDVELRCDPISGHTALYWYRQSLGQGLEFLIYFQGNSAPDKSGLPSDRFSAERTGGSVSTLTIQRTQQEDSAVYLCASRRLGAEAFFGQGTRLTVV.

This chain joins TRBV29-1 and TRBJ2-3; unclear D gene. This CDR3 comprises 14 residues. Germline V gene data show CDR1 as SQVTM and CDR2 as ANQGSEA. V was pared by 0 bases and J by 9 bases, with 16 bases between. The CDR3 spells CSVEDLTETVTQYF. In nucleotides, the CDR3 is TGCAGCGTTGAAGATCTTACAGAGACCGTAACGCAGTATTTT.

This rearrangement joins TRBV4-1 to TRBJ2-5; no firm D call. V was cut by 5 bases and J by 3 bases, with 10 bases left in between. Germline CDR1 reads MGHRA; CDR2 reads YSYEKL. CDR3 length: 13 residues. For the CDR3, the DNA is TGCGCCAGCAGCGCAACAGAGGAAGAGACCCAGTACTTC. Translated, it gives CASSATEEETQYF.